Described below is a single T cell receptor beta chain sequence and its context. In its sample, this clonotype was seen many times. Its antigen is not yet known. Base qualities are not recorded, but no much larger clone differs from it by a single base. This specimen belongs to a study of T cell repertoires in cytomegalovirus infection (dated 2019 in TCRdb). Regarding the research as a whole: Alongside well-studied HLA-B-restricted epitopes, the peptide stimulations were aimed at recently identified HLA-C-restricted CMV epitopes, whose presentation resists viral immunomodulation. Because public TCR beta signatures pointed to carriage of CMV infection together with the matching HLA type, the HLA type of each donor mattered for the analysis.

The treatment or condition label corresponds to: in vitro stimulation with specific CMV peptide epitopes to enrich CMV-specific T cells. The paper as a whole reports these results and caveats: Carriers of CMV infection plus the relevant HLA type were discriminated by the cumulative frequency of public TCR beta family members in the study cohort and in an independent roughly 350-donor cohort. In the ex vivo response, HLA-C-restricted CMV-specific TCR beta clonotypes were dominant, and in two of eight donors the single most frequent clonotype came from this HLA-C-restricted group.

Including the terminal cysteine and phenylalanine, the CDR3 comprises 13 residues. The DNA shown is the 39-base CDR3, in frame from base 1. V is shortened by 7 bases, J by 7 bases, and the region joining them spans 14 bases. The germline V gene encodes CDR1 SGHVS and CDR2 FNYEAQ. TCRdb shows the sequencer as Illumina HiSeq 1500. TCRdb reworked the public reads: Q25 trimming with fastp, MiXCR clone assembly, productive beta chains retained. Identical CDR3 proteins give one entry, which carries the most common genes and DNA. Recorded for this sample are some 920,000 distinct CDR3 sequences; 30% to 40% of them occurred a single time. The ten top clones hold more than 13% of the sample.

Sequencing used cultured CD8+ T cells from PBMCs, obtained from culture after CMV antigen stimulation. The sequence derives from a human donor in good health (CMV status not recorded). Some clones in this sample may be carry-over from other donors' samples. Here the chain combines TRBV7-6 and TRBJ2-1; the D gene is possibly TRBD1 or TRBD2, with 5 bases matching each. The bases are TGTGCCAGCATGCATGAGGGGCGTAATGAGCAGTTCTTC. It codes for CASMHEGRNEQFF.